This T cell receptor beta chain comes out of a study of tumor-infiltrating lymphocytes in primary liver carcinoma. Study at large: Samples produced roughly 3.5 to 7.5 million productive TCRbeta reads, comparable across tissue types.

Starting material for RNA and DNA co-extraction consisted of about 20-30 mg of unsorted bulk tissue. This CDR3 has 17 amino acids. J was trimmed by 7 bases and V by 6 bases; bases with no gene match: 13. The germline CDR1 and CDR2 sequences are SGHAT and FQDESV (reference sequence). Starting material of 500 ng total RNA yielded TCR beta cDNA via a constant-region primer. Nested multiplex PCR, run for three rounds with slightly modified ARM-PCR, yielded TCR beta libraries. Each of the first two PCR rounds ran approximately 11 cycles with TRBV1-TRBV30 forward and C-beta reverse primers. TCRdb re-analysed the multiplex PCR reads in MiXCR, keeping a single row per CDR3 protein. The sample consists of 120,000 or so distinct CDR3 sequences, around two thirds of them appearing once.

The origin of this receptor is a woman aged 55-69 years with primary liver carcinoma and hepatitis B virus infection. Sequenced sample: liver tumor tissue from sampling region 1. The sample's subset: tumor region T1, superior pole. V usage is TRBV11-1 and J usage is TRBJ2-1; 12 bases match TRBD2. This chain's CDR3 is CASSFSLGLAGRNEQFF. Written as DNA, the CDR3 is TGTGCCAGCAGTTTTAGCCTTGGACTAGCGGGAAGAAATGAGCAGTTCTTC.